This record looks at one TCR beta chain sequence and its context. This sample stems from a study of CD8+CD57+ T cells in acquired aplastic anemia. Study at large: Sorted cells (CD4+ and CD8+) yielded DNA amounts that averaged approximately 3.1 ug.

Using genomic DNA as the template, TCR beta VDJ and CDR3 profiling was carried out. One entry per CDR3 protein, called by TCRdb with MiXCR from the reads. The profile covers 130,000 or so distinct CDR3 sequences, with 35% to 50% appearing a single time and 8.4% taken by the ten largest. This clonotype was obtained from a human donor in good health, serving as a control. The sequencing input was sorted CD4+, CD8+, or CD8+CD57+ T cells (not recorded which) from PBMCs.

CDR3 sequence reads: CASSPRGRTEAFF. CDR3 in DNA: TGTGCCAGCAGCCCGAGGGGGCGGACTGAAGCTTTCTTT. The chain employs TRBV3-1 and TRBJ1-1; 7 bases agree with TRBD1. Germline values: CDR1 LGHDT, CDR2 YNNKEL (reference sequence). The CDR3 contains 13 residues. V shed 4 bases, J shed 5 bases, and the junction held 4 bases outside the gene matches.